This T cell receptor (beta chain) was sequenced in a study of shared clonotypes between healthy human individuals. The J segment lost 8 bases and the V segment lost 5 bases, leaving 7 bases of the junction unmatched. The CDR3 runs 14 residues. The V gene's germline CDR1 is SGHTA and CDR2 FQGNSA. Using immunoSEQ multiplex PCR, the repertoire was profiled, and TCRdb retains in-frame clones only, with some absent. The table includes a few hundred thousand clones, less than 85% detected once. What was sequenced was memory CD4+ T cells sorted from blood. Documented subset: CD45RA-negative fraction. The source of this sequence is a young man in good health. This chain connects TRBV7-2 to TRBJ1-4, with 8 bases fitting TRBD1. The CDR3 protein is CASSGSQGAEKLFF. The CDR3 nucleotides read TGTGCCAGCAGCGGAAGTCAGGGGGCAGAAAAACTGTTTTTT.